This TCR beta chain emerged from a study of blood T cell repertoires in COVID-19. Background on the study: Nucleic acid was either cDNA or gDNA, and it came from T cells, B-cell-depleted T cells, or PBMCs.

In the study's own analysis: Amplification of reference gene primers was used by the study to estimate nucleated cell counts. Assay: immunoSEQ multiplex PCR; the TCRdb copy retains only in-frame clones and omits some. V, J and clone size reflect that table, while D and trimming were determined from the DNA. Of a few hundred thousand clones in the sample, 87% are singletons; the top ten hold approximately 2.2%. Trimming cost V 5 bases and J 0 bases, with 11 bases left between them. The CDR3 is 14 residues long. CDR1 SEHNR and CDR2 FQNEAQ come from the germline V gene (reference sequence). V gene TRBV7-9 combines with J gene TRBJ2-7; D might be TRBD1 (6 bases). This clonotype was sampled from a man aged 18-30 years with active or convalescent COVID-19. Sequencing used peripheral blood. The CDR3 sequence is CASSPNRDSYEQYF. The CDR3, as DNA: TGTGCCAGCAGCCCAAACAGGGACTCCTACGAGCAGTACTTC.